The present TCR beta chain was sequenced within a study of T cell responses to AZD1222 COVID-19 vaccine. Produced via immunoSEQ multiplex PCR; TCRdb's table is partial and in-frame only. The sample records approximately 100,000 clones, roughly 93% being singletons. Study outcomes and limitations: Vaccine-related CD4 TCRs covered spike, predominating at 160-218 and 743-854.

This CDR3 spans 17 amino acids. Trimming left V 0 bases short and J 0 bases short, with 12 bases between. CDR1 SGDLS and CDR2 YYNGEE come from the germline V gene. This clone was seen only once. The antigen remains undetermined. The chain links TRBV9 to TRBJ1-4, with a weak D call TRBD1 (5 bases). The TCR comes from an adult in good health. The source was peripheral blood, collected on day 0 of AZD1222 vaccination. CDR3 DNA sequence: TGTGCCAGCAGCGTAGGGCCAGGGTCCGCAACTAATGAAAAACTGTTTTTT. Amino acids: CASSVGPGSATNEKLFF.